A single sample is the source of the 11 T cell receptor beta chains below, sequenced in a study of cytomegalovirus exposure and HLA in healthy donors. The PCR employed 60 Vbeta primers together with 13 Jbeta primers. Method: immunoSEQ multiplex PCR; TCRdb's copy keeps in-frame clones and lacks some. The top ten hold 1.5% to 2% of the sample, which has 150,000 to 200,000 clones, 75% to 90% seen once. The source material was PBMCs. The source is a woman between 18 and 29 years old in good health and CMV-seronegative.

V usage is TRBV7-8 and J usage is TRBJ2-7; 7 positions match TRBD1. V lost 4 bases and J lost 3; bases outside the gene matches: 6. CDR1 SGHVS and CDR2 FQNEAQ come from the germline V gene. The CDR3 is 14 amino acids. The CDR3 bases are TGTGCCAGCAGCTACCTGGGACAGAACTACGAGCAGTACTTC. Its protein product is CASSYLGQNYEQYF.

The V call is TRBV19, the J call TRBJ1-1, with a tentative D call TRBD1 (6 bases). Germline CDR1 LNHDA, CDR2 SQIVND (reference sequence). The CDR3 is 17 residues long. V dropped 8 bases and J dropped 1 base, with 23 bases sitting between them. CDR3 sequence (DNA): TGTGCCAGTGTCAGACAGGTCGGTGGGTTAGGGAACACTGAAGCTTTCTTT. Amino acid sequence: CASVRQVGGLGNTEAFF.

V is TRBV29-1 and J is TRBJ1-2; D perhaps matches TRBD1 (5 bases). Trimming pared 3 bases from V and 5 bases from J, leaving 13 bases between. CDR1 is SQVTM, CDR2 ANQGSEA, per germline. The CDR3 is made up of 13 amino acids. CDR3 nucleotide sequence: TGCAGCGTTGATCGCAGGGAGGTATATGGCTACACCTTC. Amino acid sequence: CSVDRREVYGYTF.

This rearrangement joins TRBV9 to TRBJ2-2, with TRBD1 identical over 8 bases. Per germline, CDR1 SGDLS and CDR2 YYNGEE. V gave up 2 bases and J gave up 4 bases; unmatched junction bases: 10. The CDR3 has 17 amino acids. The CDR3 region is CASSVLSGTGGTGELFF. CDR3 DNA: TGTGCCAGCAGCGTGCTATCCGGGACAGGCGGCACCGGGGAGCTGTTTTTT.

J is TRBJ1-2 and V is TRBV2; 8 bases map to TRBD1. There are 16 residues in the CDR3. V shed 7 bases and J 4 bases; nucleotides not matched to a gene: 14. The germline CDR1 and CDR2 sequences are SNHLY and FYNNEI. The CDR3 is CASNGGRGRGGYGYTF. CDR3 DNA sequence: TGTGCCAGCAATGGGGGCAGGGGGCGGGGAGGCTATGGCTACACCTTC.

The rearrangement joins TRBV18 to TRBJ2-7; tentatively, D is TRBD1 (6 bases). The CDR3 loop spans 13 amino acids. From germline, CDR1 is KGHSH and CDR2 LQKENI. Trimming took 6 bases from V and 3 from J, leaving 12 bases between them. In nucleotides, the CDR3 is TGTGCCAGCTCGCAGGGACACAACTACGAGCAGTACTTC. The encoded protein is CASSQGHNYEQYF.

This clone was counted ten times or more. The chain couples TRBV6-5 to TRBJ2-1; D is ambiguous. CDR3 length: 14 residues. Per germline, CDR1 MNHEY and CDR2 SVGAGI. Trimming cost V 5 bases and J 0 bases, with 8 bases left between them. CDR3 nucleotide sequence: TGTGCCAGCAGTAGCGAGAGCTCCTACAATGAGCAGTTCTTC. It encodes CASSSESSYNEQFF.

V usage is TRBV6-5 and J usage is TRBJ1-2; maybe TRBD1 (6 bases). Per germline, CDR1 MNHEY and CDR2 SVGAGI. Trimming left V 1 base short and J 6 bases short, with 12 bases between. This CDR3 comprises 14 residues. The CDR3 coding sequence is TGTGCCAGCAGTTACTTCGTGGGGGCACATGGCTACACCTTC. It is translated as CASSYFVGAHGYTF.

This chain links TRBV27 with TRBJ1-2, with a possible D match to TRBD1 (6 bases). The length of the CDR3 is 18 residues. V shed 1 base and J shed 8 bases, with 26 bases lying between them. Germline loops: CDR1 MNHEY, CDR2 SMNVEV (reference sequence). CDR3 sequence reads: CASSLWGPWGLKRKGYTF. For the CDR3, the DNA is TGTGCCAGCAGTTTATGGGGGCCTTGGGGCCTGAAAAGGAAAGGCTACACCTTC.

CDR3 loop: CASSSSGFPNEKLFF. The CDR3 nucleotides read TGTGCCAGCAGTTCCTCCGGGTTCCCTAATGAAAAACTGTTTTTT. V and J are TRBV28 and TRBJ1-4; unclear D gene. Germline V gives CDR1 MDHEN, CDR2 SYDVKM. The CDR3 has 15 amino acids. The V end lost 4 bases, the J end lost 3 bases, and 12 bases lay between the germline ends.

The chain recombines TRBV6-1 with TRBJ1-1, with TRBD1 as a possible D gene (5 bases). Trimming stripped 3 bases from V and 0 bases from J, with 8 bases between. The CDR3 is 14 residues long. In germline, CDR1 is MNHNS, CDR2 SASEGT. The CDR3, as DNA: TGTGCCAGCAGTGAGACAGACCTGAACACTGAAGCTTTCTTT. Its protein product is CASSETDLNTEAFF.